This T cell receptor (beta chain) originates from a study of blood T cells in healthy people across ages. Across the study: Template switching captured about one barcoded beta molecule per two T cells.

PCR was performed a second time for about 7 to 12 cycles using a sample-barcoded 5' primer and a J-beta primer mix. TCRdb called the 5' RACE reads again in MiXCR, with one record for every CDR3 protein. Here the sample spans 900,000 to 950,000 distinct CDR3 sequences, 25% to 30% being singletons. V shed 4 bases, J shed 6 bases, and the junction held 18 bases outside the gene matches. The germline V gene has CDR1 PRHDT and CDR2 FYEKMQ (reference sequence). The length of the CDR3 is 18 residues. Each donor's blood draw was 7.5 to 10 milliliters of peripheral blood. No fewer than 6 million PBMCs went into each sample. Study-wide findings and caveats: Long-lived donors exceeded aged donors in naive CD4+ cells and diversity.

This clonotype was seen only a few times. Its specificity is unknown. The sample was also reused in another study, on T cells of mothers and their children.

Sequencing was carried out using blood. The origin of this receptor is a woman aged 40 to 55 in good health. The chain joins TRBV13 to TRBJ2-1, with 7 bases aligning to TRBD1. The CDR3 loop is CASSSPFQTGRTSNEQFF. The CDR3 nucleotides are TGTGCCAGCAGCTCCCCATTCCAGACAGGGAGAACGAGCAATGAGCAGTTCTTC. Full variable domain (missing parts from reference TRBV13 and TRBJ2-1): AAGVIQSPRHLIKEKRETATLKCYPIPRHDTVYWYQQGPGQDPQFLISFYEKMQSDKGSIPDRFSAQQFSDYHSELNMSSLELGDSALYFCASSSPFQTGRTSNEQFFGPGTRLTVL.